This TCR beta chain was identified during a study of cytomegalovirus exposure and HLA in healthy donors. Study in general: The same platform was used for the 120 or so validation repertoires as for the roughly 670 first-cohort repertoires, as reported in a later analysis. Study-wide results and limits: Confirmation in vitro established that three CMV-associated chains were specific for CMV antigens.

A single count supports this clone. Its antigen remains unknown. Trimming pared 4 bases from V and 0 bases from J, leaving 14 bases between. This CDR3 comprises 15 residues. Germline values: CDR1 SGHRS, CDR2 YFSETQ. Libraries were prepared by immunoSEQ multiplex PCR; TCRdb keeps only in-frame clonotypes and omits some of them. The sample lists 200,000 to 300,000 clones, roughly 90% seen once, with about 11% in the top ten. This TCR derives from a man aged 18 to 35 in good health and CMV-seropositive. V is TRBV5-1 and J is TRBJ2-7, with D possibly called TRBD1 or TRBD2 (5 bases each). Sequenced input: PBMCs. The CDR3 DNA follows: TGCGCCAGCAGCGCCGGGGTCGGGGCCTCCTACGAGCAGTACTTC. Amino acids: CASSAGVGASYEQYF. Variable domain in full (rest from reference TRBV5-1 and TRBJ2-7): KAGVTQTPRYLIKTRGQQVTLSCSPISGHRSVSWYQQTPGQGLQFLFEYFSETQRNKGNFPGRFSGRQFSNSRSEMNVSTLELGDSALYLCASSAGVGASYEQYFGPGTRLTVT.